The clone carrying this T cell receptor (beta chain) has a count of ten or more. The target antigen is unknown. One junction end does not reproduce the germline sequence, and a read error may be involved. The entry originates in a study of T cells in Graves' hyperthyroidism and ophthalmopathy. General observations from the study: Most expanded thyroid clonotypes above 0.001 also appeared in blood.

Germline loops: CDR1 SGHDN, CDR2 FVKESK. The CDR3 length is 13 residues. Amplification yielded TCR beta CDR3 regions, with RNA transcripts as the source. Initially, a first-round RT-PCR of the TCR CDR3 employed the HTBI primer set. In TCRdb, the multiplex PCR reads were re-called with MiXCR into one record per CDR3 protein. This sample has 600,000 to 700,000 distinct CDR3 sequences, with 45% found just once. The gene calls are TRBV14 and TRBJ1-1, with D perhaps matching TRBD1 (6 bases). The sequence derives from an adult man with Graves' disease, either hyperthyroidism or ophthalmopathy (not recorded which). The sequenced material came from peripheral blood or thyroid tissue (not recorded which). CDR3 loop: CASRNTGNAEAFF. The CDR3 DNA reads as TGTGCCAGCAGAAACACAGGGAACGCTGAAGCTTTCTTT. The entire variable domain, with the rest obtained from reference TRBV14 and TRBJ1-1, is as follows: EAGVTQFPSHSVIEKGQTVTLRCDPISGHDNLYWYRRVMGKEIKFLLHFVKESKQDESGMPNNRFLAERTGGTYSTLKVQPAELEDSGVYFCASRNTGNAEAFFGQGTRLTVV.